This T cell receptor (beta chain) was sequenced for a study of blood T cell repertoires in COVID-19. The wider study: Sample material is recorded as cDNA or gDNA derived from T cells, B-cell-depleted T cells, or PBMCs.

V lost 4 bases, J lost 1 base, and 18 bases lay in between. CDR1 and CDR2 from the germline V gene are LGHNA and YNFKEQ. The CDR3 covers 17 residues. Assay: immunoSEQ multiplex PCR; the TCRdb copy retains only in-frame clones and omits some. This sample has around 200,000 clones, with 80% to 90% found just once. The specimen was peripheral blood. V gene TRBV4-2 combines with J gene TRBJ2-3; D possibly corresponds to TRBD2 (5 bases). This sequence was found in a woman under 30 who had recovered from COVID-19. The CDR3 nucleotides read TGTGCCAGCAGCCCGAAGACGTCAGCGGTTGGCACAGATACGCAGTATTTT. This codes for CASSPKTSAVGTDTQYF.